This T cell receptor beta chain was found in a study of T-cell memory formation after mild COVID-19. Study as a whole: Clusters were largely donor specific.

A single record per CDR3 protein comes from TCRdb applying MiXCR to the 5' RACE reads. The profile shows roughly 600,000 distinct CDR3 sequences, roughly 18% of them singletons. Findings of the study overall: The study found balanced CD4/CD8 in clones contracting day 15 to 85 and a CD4+ lean in later expanders.

The CDR3 contains 15 residues. In germline, CDR1 is MGHRA, CDR2 YSYEKL. V lost 1 base and J lost 1, with 11 bases in between. This clonotype was picked up a small number of times. Its target is unknown. The TCR was taken from an adult woman who had mild COVID-19 (a few samples of this study predate the infection). Cell type and time point are not known. The chain is built from TRBV4-1 and TRBJ2-7; weak D call: TRBD1 (5 bases). The sequenced sample consisted of PBMCs or a T cell subset sorted from them (not recorded which). CDR3 in DNA: TGCGCCAGCAGCCAAGGGGTACAGGTTTCCTACGAGCAGTACTTC. Translation: CASSQGVQVSYEQYF.